The clone carrying this TCR beta chain was seen more than once but under ten times. This specimen comes from a study of blood T cells in healthy people across ages. Alongside a J-beta primer mix, a sample-barcoded 5' primer served in a second PCR lasting roughly 6 to 11 cycles. Using its own MiXCR run on the 5' RACE reads, TCRdb lists one record per CDR3 protein. The sample yields hundreds of thousands of distinct CDR3 sequences, roughly 43% seen once. Trimming removed 7 bases from V and 0 bases from J, with 16 bases in between. CDR3 length equals 16 residues. CDR1 and CDR2 from the germline V gene are MNHEY and SMNVEV (reference sequence).

Specimen: blood. The sequence came from a man older than 75 in good health. J is TRBJ2-1 and V is TRBV27; no clear D gene. The CDR3 region has the DNA TGTGCCAGCACCCCGAGCTATGAGAGCTCCTACAATGAGCAGTTCTTC. This gives the protein CASTPSYESSYNEQFF.